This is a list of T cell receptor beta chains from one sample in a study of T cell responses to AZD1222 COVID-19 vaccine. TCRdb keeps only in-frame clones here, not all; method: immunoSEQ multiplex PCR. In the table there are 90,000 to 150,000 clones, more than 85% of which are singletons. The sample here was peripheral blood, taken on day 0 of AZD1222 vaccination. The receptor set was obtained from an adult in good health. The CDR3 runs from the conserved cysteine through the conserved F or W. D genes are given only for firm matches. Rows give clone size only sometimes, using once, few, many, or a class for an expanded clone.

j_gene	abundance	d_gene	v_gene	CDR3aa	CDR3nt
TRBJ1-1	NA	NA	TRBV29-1	CSAGRLNTEAFF	TGCAGCGCCGGACGTTTGAACACTGAAGCTTTCTTT
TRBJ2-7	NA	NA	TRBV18	CASSPKDEQYF	TGTGCCAGCTCACCAAAGGACGAGCAGTACTTC
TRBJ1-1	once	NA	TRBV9	CASSLTSQGNTEAFF	TGTGCCAGCAGCCTAACGTCCCAGGGGAACACTGAAGCTTTCTTT
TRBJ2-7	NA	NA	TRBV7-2	CASSLASRYEQYF	TGTGCCAGCAGCTTAGCTTCTAGGTACGAGCAGTACTTC
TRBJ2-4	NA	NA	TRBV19	CASSDQKNIQYF	TGTGCCAGTAGCGACCAGAAAAACATTCAGTACTTC
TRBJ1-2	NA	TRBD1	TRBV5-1	CASSYGQGAYGYTF	TGCGCCAGCAGCTATGGACAGGGCGCCTATGGCTACACCTTC
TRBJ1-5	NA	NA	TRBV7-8	CASSFTGDQPQHF	TGTGCCAGCAGCTTTACAGGAGATCAGCCCCAGCATTTT
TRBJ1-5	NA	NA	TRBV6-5	CASSSGGQPQHF	TGTGCCAGCAGTTCCGGGGGCCAGCCCCAGCATTTT
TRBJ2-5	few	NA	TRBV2	CASHRVETQYF	TGTGCCAGCCACAGGGTTGAGACCCAGTACTTC
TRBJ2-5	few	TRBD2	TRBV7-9	CASSLKGLAVRETQYF	TGTGCCAGCAGCTTAAAGGGGCTAGCGGTCCGGGAGACCCAGTACTTC
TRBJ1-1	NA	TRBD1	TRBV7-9	CASSPSLIRDRDMNTEAFF	TGTGCCAGCAGCCCATCCCTTATCCGGGACAGGGATATGAACACTGAAGCTTTCTTT
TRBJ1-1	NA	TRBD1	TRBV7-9	CASSLAGSRGIRLNTEAFF	TGTGCCAGCAGCTTAGCTGGTTCCAGGGGGATCCGCTTGAACACTGAAGCTTTCTTT
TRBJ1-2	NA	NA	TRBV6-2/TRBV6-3	CASSYPDAYGYTF	TGTGCCAGCAGTTACCCCGACGCCTATGGCTACACCTTC
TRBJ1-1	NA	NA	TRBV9	CASSVGQMNTEAFF	TGTGCCAGCAGCGTAGGCCAGATGAACACTGAAGCTTTCTTT
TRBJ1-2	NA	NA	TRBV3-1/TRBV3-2	CASSQDIQGSNYGYTF	TGTGCCAGCAGCCAAGACATCCAGGGGAGTAACTATGGCTACACCTTC
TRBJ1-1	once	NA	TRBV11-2	CASSLARAAFF	TGTGCCAGCAGCTTAGCCAGGGCGGCTTTCTTT
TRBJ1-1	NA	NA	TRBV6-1	CASSEASVPLTEAFF	TGTGCCAGCAGTGAGGCCTCGGTACCCCTCACTGAAGCTTTCTTT
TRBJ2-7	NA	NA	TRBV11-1	CASSLEYGQTYEQYF	TGTGCCAGCAGCTTAGAGTATGGTCAGACCTACGAGCAGTACTTC
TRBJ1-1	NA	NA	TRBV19	CASTKRGINTEAFF	TGTGCCAGTACAAAGCGGGGGATAAACACTGAAGCTTTCTTT
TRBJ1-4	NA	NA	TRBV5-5	CASSGGPKNEKLFF	TGTGCCAGCAGCGGGGGACCGAAGAATGAAAAACTGTTTTTT
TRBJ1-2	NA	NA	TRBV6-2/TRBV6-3	CASSSTTNLWGIEGSGYTF	TGTGCCAGCAGCTCAACGACAAACCTTTGGGGTATTGAGGGCTCTGGCTACACCTTC
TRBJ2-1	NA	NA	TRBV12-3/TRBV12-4	CASSLTSNEQFF	TGTGCCAGCAGTTTAACCAGCAATGAGCAGTTCTTC
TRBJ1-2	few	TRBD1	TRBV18	CASSPGQVEGYTF	TGTGCCAGCTCACCAGGACAGGTGGAAGGCTACACCTTC
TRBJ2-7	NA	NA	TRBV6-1	CASSEIGAAAHEQYF	TGTGCCAGCAGTGAAATAGGGGCGGCAGCTCACGAGCAGTACTTC
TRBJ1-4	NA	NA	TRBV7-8	CASSLVFGGRANEKLFF	TGTGCCAGCAGCTTAGTTTTCGGGGGGCGGGCTAATGAAAAACTGTTTTTT
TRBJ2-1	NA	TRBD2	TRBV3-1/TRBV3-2	CASSQGLAYNNEQFF	TGTGCCAGCAGCCAAGGACTAGCGTATAACAATGAGCAGTTCTTC
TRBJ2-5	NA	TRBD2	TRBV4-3	CASSPQAGGAETQYF	TGCGCCAGCAGCCCTCAAGCGGGGGGGGCGGAGACCCAGTACTTC
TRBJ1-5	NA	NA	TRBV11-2	CASSLAQGNQPQHF	TGTGCCAGCAGCTTAGCGCAGGGAAATCAGCCCCAGCATTTT
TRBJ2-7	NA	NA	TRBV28	CASSLFQGLGEQYF	TGTGCCAGCAGTTTATTTCAGGGTCTGGGCGAGCAGTACTTC
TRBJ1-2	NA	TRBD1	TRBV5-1	CASSVGQGKSNYYGYTF	TGCGCCAGCAGCGTGGGACAGGGGAAATCCAACTACTATGGCTACACCTTC
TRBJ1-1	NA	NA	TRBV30	CAWSVQGWNTEAFF	TGTGCCTGGAGTGTACAGGGCTGGAACACTGAAGCTTTCTTT
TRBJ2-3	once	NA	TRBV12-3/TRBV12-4	CASSLRHTDTQYF	TGTGCCAGCAGTTTAAGGCACACAGATACGCAGTATTTT
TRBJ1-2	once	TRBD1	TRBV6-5	CASRPGQGANYGYTF	TGTGCCAGCAGGCCCGGACAGGGGGCTAACTATGGCTACACCTTC
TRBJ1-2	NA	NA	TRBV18	CASSPGSERGRGYTF	TGTGCCAGCTCACCTGGTTCGGAACGTGGAAGGGGCTACACCTTC
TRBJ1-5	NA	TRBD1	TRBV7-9	CASSSGQGVGQPQHF	TGTGCCAGCAGCTCCGGACAGGGGGTTGGTCAGCCCCAGCATTTT
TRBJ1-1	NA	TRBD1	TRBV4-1	CASRHGQGGLTEAFF	TGCGCCAGCAGACATGGACAGGGCGGTCTCACTGAAGCTTTCTTT
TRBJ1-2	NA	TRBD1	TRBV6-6	CASSYSGTEGYTF	TGTGCCAGCAGTTACAGTGGGACAGAGGGCTACACCTTC
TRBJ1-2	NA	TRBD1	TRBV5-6	CASSLIGGGNGYTF	TGTGCCAGCAGCTTGATAGGGGGCGGTAATGGCTACACCTTC
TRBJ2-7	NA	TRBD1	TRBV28	CASRPGGQGIYEQYF	TGTGCCAGCAGACCCGGCGGACAGGGAATATACGAGCAGTACTTC
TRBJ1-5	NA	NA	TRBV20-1	CSASGGSQPQHF	TGCAGTGCTAGTGGGGGGAGTCAGCCCCAGCATTTT
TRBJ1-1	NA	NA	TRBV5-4	CASSLVRGDTEAFF	TGTGCCAGCAGCTTAGTAAGGGGGGACACTGAAGCTTTCTTT
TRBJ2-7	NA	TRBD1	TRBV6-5	CASSPGQGRPYEQYF	TGTGCCAGCAGCCCCGGACAGGGAAGGCCCTACGAGCAGTACTTC
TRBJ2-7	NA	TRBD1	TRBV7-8	CASSLVDGRGLGEQYF	TGTGCCAGCAGCTTAGTAGATGGCAGGGGGTTGGGGGAGCAGTACTTC
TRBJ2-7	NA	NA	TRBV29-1	CSALGADSYEQYF	TGCAGCGCCCTAGGGGCAGACTCCTACGAGCAGTACTTC
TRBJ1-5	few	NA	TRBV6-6	CASSYADQPQHF	TGTGCCAGCAGTTACGCAGATCAGCCCCAGCATTTT